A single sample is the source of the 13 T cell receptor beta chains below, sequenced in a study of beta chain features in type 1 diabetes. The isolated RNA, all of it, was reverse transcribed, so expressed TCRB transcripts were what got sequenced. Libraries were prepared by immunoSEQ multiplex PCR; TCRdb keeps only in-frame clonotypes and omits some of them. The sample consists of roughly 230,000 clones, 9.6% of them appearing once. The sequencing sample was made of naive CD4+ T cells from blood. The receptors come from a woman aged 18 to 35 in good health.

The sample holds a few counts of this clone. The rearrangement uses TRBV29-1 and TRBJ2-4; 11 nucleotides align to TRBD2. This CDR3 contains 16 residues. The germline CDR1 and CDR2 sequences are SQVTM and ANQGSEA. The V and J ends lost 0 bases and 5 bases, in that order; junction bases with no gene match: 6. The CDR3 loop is CSVEEGLADGQNIQYF. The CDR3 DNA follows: TGCAGCGTTGAAGAGGGACTAGCGGATGGCCAAAACATTCAGTACTTC.

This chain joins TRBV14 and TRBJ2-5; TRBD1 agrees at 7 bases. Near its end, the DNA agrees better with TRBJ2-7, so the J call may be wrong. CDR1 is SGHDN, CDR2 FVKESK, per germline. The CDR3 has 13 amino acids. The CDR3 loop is CASRPTGLSEQYF. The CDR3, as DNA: TGTGCCAGCAGGCCGACAGGGCTGAGCGAGCAGTACTTC.

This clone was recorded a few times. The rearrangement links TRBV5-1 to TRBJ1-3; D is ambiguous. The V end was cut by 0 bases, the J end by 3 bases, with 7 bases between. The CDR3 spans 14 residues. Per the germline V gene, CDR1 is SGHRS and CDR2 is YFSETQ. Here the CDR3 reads CASSLGGDGNTIYF. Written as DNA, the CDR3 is TGCGCCAGCAGCTTGGGTGGAGATGGAAACACCATATATTTT.

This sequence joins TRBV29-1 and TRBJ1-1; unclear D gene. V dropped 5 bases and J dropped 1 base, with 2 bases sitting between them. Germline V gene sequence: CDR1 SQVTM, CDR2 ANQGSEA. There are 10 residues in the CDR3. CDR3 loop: CSVRNTEAFF. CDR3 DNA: TGCAGCGTTCGGAACACTGAAGCTTTCTTT.

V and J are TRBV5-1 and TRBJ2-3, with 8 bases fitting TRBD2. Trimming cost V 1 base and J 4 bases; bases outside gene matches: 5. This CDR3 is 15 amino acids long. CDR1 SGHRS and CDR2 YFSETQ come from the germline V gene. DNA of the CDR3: TGCGCCAGCAGCTTGTCGGGGGGGCCTCCAGATACGCAGTATTTT. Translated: CASSLSGGPPDTQYF.

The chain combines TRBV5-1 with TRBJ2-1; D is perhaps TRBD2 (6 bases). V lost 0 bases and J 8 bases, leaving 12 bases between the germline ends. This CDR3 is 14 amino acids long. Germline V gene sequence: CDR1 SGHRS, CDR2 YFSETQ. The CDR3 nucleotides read TGCGCCAGCAGCTTGGCAGTCTGGGACTATGAGCAGTTCTTC. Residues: CASSLAVWDYEQFF.

The CDR3 is CASSRQQGGAEKLFF. Here the CDR3 DNA reads TGCGCCAGCAGCCGCCAACAGGGGGGGGCTGAAAAACTGTTTTTT. The V and J genes are TRBV5-1 and TRBJ1-4; 8 nucleotides agree with TRBD1. CDR1 is SGHRS and CDR2 is YFSETQ in the germline V gene. The CDR3 is 15 amino acids. Trimming at V came to 4 bases and at J to 7 bases, leaving 9 bases not matched to a gene.

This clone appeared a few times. The CDR3 loop is CASSRGAGTSGGARNEQFF. The CDR3 DNA is TGCGCCAGCAGCAGAGGTGCCGGGACTAGCGGGGGGGCGCGGAATGAGCAGTTCTTC. This sequence joins TRBV5-1 and TRBJ2-1; 16 nucleotides agree with TRBD2. CDR3 length equals 19 residues. Germline lookup yields CDR1 SGHRS and CDR2 YFSETQ. Trimming at V came to 4 bases and at J to 7 bases, leaving 14 bases not matched to a gene.

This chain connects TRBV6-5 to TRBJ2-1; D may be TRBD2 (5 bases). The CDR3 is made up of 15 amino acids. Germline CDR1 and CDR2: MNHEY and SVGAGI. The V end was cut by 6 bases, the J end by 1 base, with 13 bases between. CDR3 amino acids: CASSRTFLSYNEQFF. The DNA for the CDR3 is TGTGCCAGCAGCAGGACTTTTCTGTCCTACAATGAGCAGTTCTTC.

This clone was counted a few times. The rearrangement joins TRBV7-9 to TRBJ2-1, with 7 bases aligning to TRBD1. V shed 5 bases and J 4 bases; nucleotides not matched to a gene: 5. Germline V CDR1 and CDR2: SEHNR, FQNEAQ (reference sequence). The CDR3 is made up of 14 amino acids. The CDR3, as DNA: TGTGCCAGCAGCCGCCGGGACAGATACAATGAGCAGTTCTTC. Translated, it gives CASSRRDRYNEQFF.

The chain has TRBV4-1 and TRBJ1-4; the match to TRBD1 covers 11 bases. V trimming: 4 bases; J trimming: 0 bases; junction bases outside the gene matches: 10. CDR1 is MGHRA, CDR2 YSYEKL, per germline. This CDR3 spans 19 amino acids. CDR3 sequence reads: CASSPWDRGFSSTNEKLFF. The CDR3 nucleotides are TGCGCCAGCAGCCCGTGGGACAGGGGGTTTTCGTCAACTAATGAAAAACTGTTTTTT.

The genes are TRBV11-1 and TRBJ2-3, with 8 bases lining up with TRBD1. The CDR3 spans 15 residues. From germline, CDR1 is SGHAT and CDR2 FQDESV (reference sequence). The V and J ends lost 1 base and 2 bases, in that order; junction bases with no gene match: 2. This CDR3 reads CASSLGTGTTDTQYF. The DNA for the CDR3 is TGTGCCAGCAGCTTAGGGACAGGGACCACAGATACGCAGTATTTT.

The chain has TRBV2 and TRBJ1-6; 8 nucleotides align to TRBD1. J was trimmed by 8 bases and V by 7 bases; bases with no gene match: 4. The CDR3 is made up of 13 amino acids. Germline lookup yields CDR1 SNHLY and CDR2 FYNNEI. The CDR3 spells CASKDREDSPLHF. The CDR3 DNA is TGTGCCAGCAAGGACAGGGAGGATTCACCCCTCCACTTT.